The 28 T cell receptor beta chains presented below share a single source sample, sequenced in a study of beta chain features in type 1 diabetes. All of the isolated RNA was reverse transcribed, so expressed TCRB transcripts were sequenced. Here immunoSEQ multiplex PCR was the method, and the copy in TCRdb shows in-frame clones only, minus some. Of tens of thousands of clones listed, approximately 59% are singletons. The sample was Tregs from blood. Receptor source: a woman aged 18-35 years in good health.

This clone was found a few times. In DNA form, the CDR3 reads TGTGCCAGCAGTGACGACGGGAGGCCTATGAGGCTAGCCAAAAACATTCAGTACTTC. It translates to CASSDDGRPMRLAKNIQYF. The chain is built from TRBV6-1 and TRBJ2-4; TRBD2 matches at 7 bases. This CDR3 has 19 amino acids. Trimming at V came to 3 bases and at J to 0 bases, leaving 14 bases not matched to a gene. CDR1 MNHNS and CDR2 SASEGT come from the germline V gene.

In this sample, this clone turned up a few times. This chain joins TRBV19 and TRBJ1-1, with D unresolved. Germline assignment: CDR1 LNHDA and CDR2 SQIVND (reference sequence). The CDR3 loop spans 16 amino acids. Trimming removed 4 bases from V and 0 bases from J, with 15 bases in between. This CDR3 is CASSRKILQLNTEAFF. CDR3 nucleotide sequence: TGTGCCAGTAGTAGAAAAATACTGCAATTGAACACTGAAGCTTTCTTT.

CDR3 loop: CASSLVGTGKESQYF. The CDR3 nucleotides are TGTGCCAGCAGCTTAGTGGGGACAGGGAAGGAATCCCAGTACTTC. The V gene is TRBV7-2, the J gene TRBJ2-5; TRBD1 agrees at 9 bases. CDR3 size: 15 residues. V lost 1 base and J lost 9; bases outside the gene matches: 9. Germline V lookup: CDR1 SGHTA, CDR2 FQGNSA.

V and J are TRBV4-2 and TRBJ2-7, with TRBD2 matching 8 bases. Germline V gene lookup returns CDR1 LGHNA and CDR2 YNFKEQ. J lost 5 bases, V lost 1 base, and 16 bases had no gene match. The CDR3 loop spans 18 amino acids. The CDR3 loop is CASSQGRGGKLATDEQYF. CDR3 bases: TGTGCCAGCAGCCAAGGACGGGGGGGCAAGTTAGCAACCGACGAGCAGTACTTC.

V and J are TRBV2 and TRBJ2-3; 12 bases fit TRBD2. This CDR3 is 15 amino acids long. With 6 bases clipped from V and 3 bases from J, the junction kept 4 bases outside the gene matches. The germline CDR1 and CDR2 sequences are SNHLY and FYNNEI. This CDR3 is CASRTSGGPTDTQYF. The CDR3 region has the DNA TGTGCCAGCAGGACTAGCGGGGGCCCTACAGATACGCAGTATTTT.

The rearrangement uses TRBV5-1 and TRBJ2-2; 8 bases fit TRBD2. V shed 4 bases, J shed 5 bases, and the junction held 7 bases outside the gene matches. CDR3 length equals 15 residues. In germline, CDR1 is SGHRS, CDR2 YFSETQ. The CDR3 reads CASSVGGAGTGELFF. DNA for the CDR3: TGCGCCAGCAGCGTCGGGGGGGCCGGAACCGGGGAGCTGTTTTTT.

This sequence joins TRBV5-4 and TRBJ2-1, with 7 bases identical to TRBD2. This CDR3 comprises 17 residues. Germline-derived CDR1 and CDR2 are SGHNT and YYREEE (reference sequence). Germline trimming cut 0 bases from V and 0 bases from J; bases unmatched to any gene: 6. The CDR3 sequence: CASSLGVGGSSYNEQFF. CDR3 DNA: TGTGCCAGCAGCTTGGGGGTCGGGGGGAGCTCCTACAATGAGCAGTTCTTC. Supplemented by reference TRBV5-4 and TRBJ2-1, the full variable domain reads ETGVTQSPTHLIKTRGQQVTLRCSSQSGHNTVSWYQQALGQGPQFIFQYYREEENGRGNFPPRFSGLQFPNYSSELNVNALELDDSALYLCASSLGVGGSSYNEQFFGPGTRLTVL.

The chain recombines TRBV7-6 with TRBJ1-1, with 7 bases that match TRBD1. The CDR3 is 13 residues long. J gave up 3 bases and V 5 bases, and 3 bases lay outside the gene matches. The germline gives CDR1 SGHVS, CDR2 FNYEAQ. The CDR3 nucleotides are TGTGCCAGCAGCCTTCAGGGGGACACTGAAGCTTTCTTT. Protein sequence: CASSLQGDTEAFF.

V gene TRBV9 combines with J gene TRBJ2-7, with 7 bases lining up with TRBD1. J gave up 2 bases and V 5 bases, and 10 bases lay outside the gene matches. CDR1 is SGDLS and CDR2 is YYNGEE in the germline V gene. The CDR3 extends over 15 amino acids. DNA for the CDR3: TGTGCCAGCAGACTTGGACAGGACAAGGCCTACGAGCAGTACTTC. This encodes CASRLGQDKAYEQYF.

The chain joins TRBV27 to TRBJ1-5, with D unclear. V shed 0 bases and J shed 6 bases, with 6 bases lying between them. Germline loops: CDR1 MNHEY, CDR2 SMNVEV (reference sequence). There are 13 residues in the CDR3. CDR3 in amino acids: CASSLSGVQPQHF. CDR3 bases: TGTGCCAGCAGTTTATCTGGAGTTCAGCCCCAGCATTTT.

The chain recombines TRBV5-1 with TRBJ2-2; 7 bases match TRBD2. Per germline, CDR1 SGHRS and CDR2 YFSETQ. CDR3 size: 12 residues. Trimming took 5 bases from V and 6 from J; bases not matched to a gene: 1. CDR3 residues: CASRREPGELFF. The CDR3 region has the DNA TGCGCCAGCAGGCGGGAGCCCGGGGAGCTGTTTTTT.

CDR3 sequence reads: CASSPPRKTLAERYGYTF. In DNA form, the CDR3 reads TGCGCCAGCAGTCCCCCCAGAAAAACGCTGGCCGAGAGGTATGGCTACACCTTC. This rearrangement joins TRBV23-1 to TRBJ1-2; no reliable D call. TRBV23-1 is an open reading frame whose function is uncertain. V was clipped by 4 bases and J by 5 bases, with 26 bases between them. This CDR3 is 18 amino acids long.

CDR3 sequence reads: CASQGAGETQYF. CDR3 nucleotides: TGTGCCAGCCAGGGGGCTGGAGAGACCCAGTACTTC. The V gene is TRBV11-2, the J gene TRBJ2-5, with 8 bases lining up with TRBD1. This CDR3 has 12 amino acids. The V gene's germline CDR1 is SGHAT and CDR2 FQNNGV. V lost 8 bases to trimming and J lost 4 bases; unmatched junction nucleotides: 3.

The rearrangement links TRBV10-3 to TRBJ2-7, with 8 bases that match TRBD1. V lost 1 base and J lost 1; bases outside the gene matches: 0. The CDR3 spans 14 residues. Germline CDR1 ENHRY, CDR2 SYGVKD. As DNA, the CDR3 is TGTGCCATCAGTGAGTGGACAGGGTCCTACGAGCAGTACTTC. Protein: CAISEWTGSYEQYF.

The table lists this clone with a few counts. The chain recombines TRBV18 with TRBJ2-7; the match to TRBD1 covers 8 bases. J gave up 2 bases and V 5 bases, and 5 bases lay outside the gene matches. The CDR3 runs to 14 residues. Germline V CDR1 and CDR2: KGHSH, LQKENI. The CDR3: CASSTGTGTYEQYF. DNA for the CDR3: TGTGCCAGCTCAACCGGGACAGGCACCTACGAGCAGTACTTC.

V gene TRBV5-1 combines with J gene TRBJ1-2, with 12 bases fitting TRBD1. The CDR3 contains 16 residues. Germline assignment: CDR1 SGHRS and CDR2 YFSETQ. J was trimmed by 6 bases and V by 4 bases; bases with no gene match: 10. Here the CDR3 DNA reads TGCGCCAGCAGCCCGCTTGCCGGGACAGGGGGCGATGGCTACACCTTC. Its protein is CASSPLAGTGGDGYTF.

The rearrangement uses TRBV19 and TRBJ2-3; 9 bases map to TRBD2. The CDR3 covers 13 residues. After removal of 6 bases from V and 4 bases from J, the junction contained 2 bases not matched to a gene. Per the germline V gene, CDR1 is LNHDA and CDR2 is SQIVND (reference sequence). CDR3 sequence reads: CASSGGGADTQYF. The DNA of the CDR3 is TGTGCCAGTAGCGGCGGGGGGGCAGATACGCAGTATTTT.

This chain links TRBV11-1 with TRBJ2-1; 7 bases are a match to TRBD2. The CDR3 is made up of 13 amino acids. Per the germline V gene, CDR1 is SGHAT and CDR2 is FQDESV (reference sequence). The V gene end was trimmed by 8 bases and the J gene end by 5 bases; junction bases not matched to a gene: 6. The CDR3 DNA follows: TGTGCCAGCTCCGGGACTAACGACAATGAGCAGTTCTTC. As protein: CASSGTNDNEQFF.

This clone was recorded only once. Germline is not matched at one junction end, which may reflect a read error. The chain couples TRBV10-3 to TRBJ1-1; TRBD1 agrees at 9 bases. Germline values: CDR1 ENHRY, CDR2 SYGVKD. The CDR3 is 14 residues long. This CDR3 reads CAMSVGSVGQGAFF. The CDR3 DNA is TGTGCCATGAGTGTGGGATCCGTTGGACAGGGGGCTTTCTTT.

This clone was seen more than once but under ten times. The gene calls are TRBV11-3 and TRBJ2-7, with TRBD1 identical over 8 bases. CDR1 is SGHNT and CDR2 is YENEEA in the germline V gene. There are 16 residues in the CDR3. The junction had 6 bases not matched to a gene; V was cut back by 0 bases and J by 2 bases. As DNA, the CDR3 is TGTGCCAGCAGCTTAGAGCGAGCGGACAGGGCCTACGAGCAGTACTTC. Its translation: CASSLERADRAYEQYF.

The chain employs TRBV9 and TRBJ2-2; 7 nucleotides line up with TRBD1. Germline CDR1 reads SGDLS; CDR2 reads YYNGEE. This CDR3 has 19 residues. J lost 1 base, V lost 0 bases, and 12 bases had no gene match. The CDR3 region is CASSVGRQGLGENTGELFF. In DNA form, the CDR3 reads TGTGCCAGCAGCGTAGGGAGACAGGGTTTGGGGGAGAACACCGGGGAGCTGTTTTTT.

A few counts support this clone. The rearrangement joins TRBV29-1 to TRBJ1-2, with no clear D. Trimming stripped 1 base from V and 0 bases from J, with 6 bases between. Germline V CDR1 and CDR2: SQVTM, ANQGSEA. This CDR3 has 13 amino acids. The CDR3 region is CSVEGSANYGYTF. The CDR3, as DNA: TGCAGCGTTGAAGGGTCAGCTAACTATGGCTACACCTTC.

This clone was seen a few times. The V and J genes are TRBV6-1 and TRBJ2-7, with 9 bases fitting TRBD1. Germline lookup yields CDR1 MNHNS and CDR2 SASEGT. The CDR3 consists of 14 residues. V was pared by 5 bases and J by 1 base, with 3 bases of the junction left unmatched. The CDR3 nucleotides are TGTGCCAGCAGTTGGGACAGGGCGTCCTACGAGCAGTACTTC. As protein: CASSWDRASYEQYF.

The chain employs TRBV6-1 and TRBJ1-1, with D maybe TRBD1 (6 bases). The CDR3 spans 14 residues. CDR1 and CDR2 (germline): MNHNS, SASEGT. Trimming took off 8 bases at V and 4 bases at J, with 17 bases between the two ends. The CDR3 DNA reads TGTGCCAGCCCCGGACGGATCAGGGGCACTGAAGCTTTCTTT. Residues: CASPGRIRGTEAFF.

The rearrangement uses TRBV5-4 and TRBJ1-2; 7 positions agree with TRBD1. CDR3 length: 15 residues. Germline CDR1 reads SGHNT; CDR2 reads YYREEE (reference sequence). V lost 4 bases to trimming and J lost 7 bases; unmatched junction nucleotides: 13. For the CDR3, the DNA is TGTGCCAGCAGCCCCACTAGAGGGGGCGTAACTGGCTACACCTTC. Encoded protein: CASSPTRGGVTGYTF.

This chain uses TRBV7-9 with TRBJ1-2, with D perhaps TRBD1 (6 bases). The V gene's germline CDR1 is SEHNR and CDR2 FQNEAQ (reference sequence). This CDR3 contains 13 residues. V was pared by 2 bases and J by 2 bases, with 6 bases between. The CDR3 DNA reads as TGTGCCAGCAGCTTAAGGGGGAACTATGGCTACACCTTC. Translating it yields CASSLRGNYGYTF.

The chain carries TRBV7-9 and TRBJ1-1; D remains ambiguous. V dropped 1 base and J dropped 1 base, with 4 bases sitting between them. The CDR3 has 13 residues. CDR1 and CDR2 (germline): SEHNR, FQNEAQ (reference sequence). CDR3 residues: CASSLGRNTEAFF. CDR3 nucleotide sequence: TGTGCCAGCAGCTTAGGCAGGAACACTGAAGCTTTCTTT.

The V gene is TRBV6-1, the J gene TRBJ1-1; D might be TRBD1 (5 bases). V lost 7 bases to trimming and J lost 3 bases, with 15 bases between them. The CDR3 has 14 amino acids. CDR1 is MNHNS and CDR2 is SASEGT in the germline V gene. In DNA, the CDR3 is TGTGCCAGCACCCCCTCGGGGGGGTACACTGAAGCTTTCTTT. This codes for CASTPSGGYTEAFF.